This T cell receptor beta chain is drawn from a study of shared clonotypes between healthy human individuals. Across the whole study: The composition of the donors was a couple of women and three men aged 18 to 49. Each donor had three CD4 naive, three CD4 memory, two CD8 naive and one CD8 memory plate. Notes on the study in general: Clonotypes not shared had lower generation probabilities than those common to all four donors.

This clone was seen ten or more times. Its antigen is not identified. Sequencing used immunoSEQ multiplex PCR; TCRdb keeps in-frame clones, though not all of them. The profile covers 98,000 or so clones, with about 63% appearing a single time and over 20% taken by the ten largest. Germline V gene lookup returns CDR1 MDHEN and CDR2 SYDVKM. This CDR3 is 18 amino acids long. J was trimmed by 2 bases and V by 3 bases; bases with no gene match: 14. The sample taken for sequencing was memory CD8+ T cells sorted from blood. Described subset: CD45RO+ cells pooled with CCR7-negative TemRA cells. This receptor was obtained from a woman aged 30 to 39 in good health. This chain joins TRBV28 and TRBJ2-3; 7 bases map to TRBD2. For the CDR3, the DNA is TGTGCCAGCAGTTTCGCCGGCGGGAGTTCCCCCTTCACAGATACGCAGTATTTT. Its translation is CASSFAGGSSPFTDTQYF.